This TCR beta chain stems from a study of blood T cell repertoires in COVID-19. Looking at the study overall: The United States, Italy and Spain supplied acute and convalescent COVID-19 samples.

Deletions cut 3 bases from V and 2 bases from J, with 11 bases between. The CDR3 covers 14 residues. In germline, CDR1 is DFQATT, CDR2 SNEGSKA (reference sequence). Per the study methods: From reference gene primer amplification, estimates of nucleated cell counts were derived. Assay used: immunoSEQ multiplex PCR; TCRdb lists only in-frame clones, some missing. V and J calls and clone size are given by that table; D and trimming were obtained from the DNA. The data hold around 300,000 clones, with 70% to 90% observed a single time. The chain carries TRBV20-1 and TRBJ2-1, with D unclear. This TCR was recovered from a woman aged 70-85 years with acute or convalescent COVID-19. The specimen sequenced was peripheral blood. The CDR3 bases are TGCAGTGCTAGTCGCCCAAACACCTACAATGAGCAGTTCTTC. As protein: CSASRPNTYNEQFF.